The clone carrying this TCR beta chain is a singleton in its sample. Its antigen is as yet unknown. The donors (healthy individuals) were bone marrow donors. Germline V lookup: CDR1 SGHAT, CDR2 FQNNGV. The trim removed 5 bases at V and 3 bases at J, leaving 4 bases unmatched. The CDR3 loop spans 13 amino acids. Both 60 Vbeta primers and 13 Jbeta primers went into the PCR. Libraries were prepared by immunoSEQ multiplex PCR; TCRdb keeps only in-frame clonotypes and omits some of them. The data contain under 200,000 clones, about 75% of them singletons. This specimen comes from a study of cytomegalovirus exposure and HLA in healthy donors. Whole-study findings and limits: According to an earlier analysis, most TCR beta V segments yielded productive rearrangements about 90% or about 30% of the time. Across donors, most TCRs were seen rarely, yet some public ones were widespread. TCR beta V- and J-gene trimming, according to a later analysis, was linked to a missense DCLRE1C variant.

The sample taken for sequencing was PBMCs. This TCR was recovered from a male donor in good health and CMV-seronegative. The chain has TRBV11-2 and TRBJ2-7, with 7 bases aligning to TRBD1. CDR3 sequence: CASSGRDSYEQYF. The CDR3 region has the DNA TGTGCCAGCAGCGGCCGGGACAGCTACGAGCAGTACTTC.